The clone carrying this TCR beta chain was counted between two and nine times. These data are taken from a study of blood T cell repertoires in COVID-19. Germline V gene data show CDR1 as SEHNR and CDR2 as FQNEAQ (reference sequence). This CDR3 comprises 15 residues. With 6 bases clipped from V and 4 bases from J, the junction kept 10 bases outside the gene matches. Repertoires were generated with immunoSEQ multiplex PCR, while TCRdb's copy carries only in-frame clones and drops some. The sample lists 450,000 to 600,000 clones, about nine tenths occurring once. The rearrangement uses TRBV7-9 and TRBJ2-7, with TRBD1 matching 9 bases. This receptor was identified in a woman younger than 30 who had recovered from COVID-19. Sequencing used PBMCs or T cells enriched from blood (not recorded which). CDR3 residues: CASSRGQGILYEQYF. For the CDR3, the DNA is TGTGCCAGCAGTCGGGGACAGGGTATATTGTACGAGCAGTACTTC.